This T cell receptor beta chain was sequenced during a study of radiation and T cells in renal cell carcinoma (dated by TCRdb to the early 2020s). For the study in its entirety: A total of 50 to 60 samples underwent TCR beta sequencing, made up of 25 or so tumors and roughly 27 peripheral blood samples. The last blood draw occurred 4 weeks after radiation, at the same time as nephrectomy. Across all 50 or so samples, more than 4,000,000 unique CDR3 nucleotide sequences, encoding 2.5 million to 3 million unique CDR3 amino acid sequences, were identified. The paper as a whole reports these results and caveats: Because no pretreatment tumor biopsies were available, whether clonotypes were present in the tumor at baseline could not be determined. Changes in the blood repertoire were not tracked past 4 weeks after treatment. The single-armed trial design could not address effects of radiation dose or scheduling on the TCR repertoire. In blood, the top tumor clonotypes increased from baseline to 2 weeks after radiation and then shrank by 4 weeks, which suggests a temporary expansion of tumor-resident clones.

Following the manufacturer's recommendations, the immunoSEQ kit was used to generate TCR beta libraries from genomic DNA. Library preparation used a first multiplex PCR with proprietary primers, then a second PCR adding unique barcodes, with bead cleanups after each round. A kit-provided positive control reaction and a negative control reaction were included in every sample batch. The final libraries were assessed on an Agilent 4200 TapeStation D1000 ScreenTape, pooled by volume, and quantified by qPCR. An Illumina NextSeq500 fitted with a MidOutput 150-cycle cartridge performed the sequencing, running 156 Read1 cycles and 15 Index1 cycles with the kit's custom primers. The pooled library was loaded at around 1 pM, and about 20% PhiX control was spiked in. Under the source paper's analysis protocol: Vendor-processed data were analyzed in R, with a clonotype defined as all T cells sharing the same CDR3 nucleotide sequence. In the clone abundance analyses, frequencies were normalized to the 10,000 most abundant clones in each sample. Before analysis, public T cell clones were removed, and these numbered fewer than six per sample on average. Tumor-enriched and baseline blood-enriched clonotypes were defined by at least a 32-fold difference in abundance between compartments. Clonotypes expanded or contracted between blood time points were identified with a beta-binomial differential abundance model. Tumor-blood repertoire similarity was measured with the Baroni-Urbani and Buser coefficient, and group comparisons used two-tailed Wilcoxon tests in R. Not all clones reach the TCRdb copy of this immuneACCESS table, which keeps in-frame sequences only. Checked studies attribute under half of the gap to unresolved V genes and leave the rest unexplained. Clonal size and the V and J genes are those of that table, whereas D and trimming came from the DNA. Within this sample are about 83,000 clones, with over 80% of them counted one time only. The biggest ten clones account for approximately 2.3% of the sample.

This clone was observed a handful of times. This clone's antigen is unknown. No base quality values were provided; no much bigger clone lies one nucleotide off. The germline V gene (reference sequence) sets CDR1 to SEHNR and CDR2 to FQNEAQ. Taken from cysteine to phenylalanine, the CDR3 has 17 residues. Just CDR3 DNA is preserved here, 51 bases in frame from base 1. The germline ends are 19 bases apart after V is trimmed by 4 bases and J by 1 base. The time point label here, explained by the study, means: blood 4 weeks post-SBRT, at nephrectomy. Sample treatment or condition, as interpreted from the label and publication: 15 Gy SBRT to primary tumor, nephrectomy 4 weeks later. The samples were drawn from a clinical trial, where primary renal cell carcinomas were treated with 15 Gy of stereotactic body radiation therapy and then removed by nephrectomy 4 weeks afterward. To follow tumor-enriched clonotypes, peripheral blood was collected serially from radiation-treated patients at baseline and again at 2 weeks and 4 weeks after SBRT. Every patient's renal cell carcinoma showed clear cell pathology. Genomic DNA for TCR sequencing was prepared using the QIAamp DNA Blood Mini Kit (Qiagen). The analyses included only samples that passed all quality control checks.

The source is a woman in her sixties with renal cell carcinoma. The chain joins TRBV7-9 to TRBJ1-1; no D gene call is confident. The source material was blood, sampled from a patient whose treatment included radiotherapy and nephrectomy. The bases are TGTGCCAGCAGCTCCATTACGATAATGACTGGGAACACTGAAGCTTTCTTT. Its amino acids are CASSSITIMTGNTEAFF.